This T cell receptor (beta chain) stems from a study of blood T cells in healthy people across ages. With a J-beta primer mix and a sample-barcoded 5' primer, a second PCR ran about 7 to 11 cycles. A template-switch adaptor containing 12 random nucleotides labeled each cDNA molecule. Individual samples furnished no less than 2.5 million CDR3-containing paired-end reads apiece. TCRdb reprocessed the 5' RACE reads via MiXCR and lists one record per CDR3 protein. In the table there are 650,000 to 800,000 distinct CDR3 sequences, approximately 52% of which are singletons. The ends were cut back, 1 base at V and 1 base at J, with 12 bases in the middle. The germline V gene has CDR1 LNHNV and CDR2 YYDKDF (reference sequence). The CDR3 contains 16 residues.

J is TRBJ2-3 and V is TRBV15; tentative D call: TRBD1 (6 bases). The source of this sequence is an elderly woman in good health. Material: blood. This chain's CDR3 is CATSRARDTGTDTQYF. In nucleotides, the CDR3 is TGTGCCACCAGCAGAGCAAGGGACACCGGCACAGATACGCAGTATTTT.